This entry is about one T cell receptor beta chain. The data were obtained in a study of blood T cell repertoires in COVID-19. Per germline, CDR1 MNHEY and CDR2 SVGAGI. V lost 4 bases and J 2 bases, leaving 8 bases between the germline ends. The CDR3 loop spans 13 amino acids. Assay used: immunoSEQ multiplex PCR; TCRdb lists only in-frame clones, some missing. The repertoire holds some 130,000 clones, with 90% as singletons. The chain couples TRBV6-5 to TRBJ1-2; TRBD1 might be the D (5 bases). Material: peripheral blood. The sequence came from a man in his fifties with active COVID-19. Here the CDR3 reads CASSFQGNYGYTF. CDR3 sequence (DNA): TGTGCCAGCAGTTTCCAGGGAAACTATGGCTACACCTTC.